The entry that follows covers one T cell receptor beta chain sequence. Its specificity is unknown. These data are taken from a study of monozygotic twins with inflammatory bowel disease. Study results and limitations: Repertoire similarity was not found to differ between concordant and discordant twins, possibly from limited power.

TCRdb reprocessed the 5' RACE reads, keeping one entry per CDR3 protein, no DNA. The sample has some 440,000 distinct CDR3 sequences. Germline assignment: CDR1 LGHNA and CDR2 YSLEER. This CDR3 is 17 amino acids long. This clonotype was obtained from a human donor with ulcerative colitis or Crohn's disease, or a healthy co-twin of an affected twin (not recorded which). Sequencing was carried out using blood. The chain employs TRBV4-3 and TRBJ2-1; TCRdb's assignment of TRBD2 cannot be checked, as there is no DNA. The CDR3: CASSQGTSGTSYNEQFF.